This entry is about one T cell receptor (beta chain). The antigen this receptor binds is unknown. Per-base qualities were not stored, and no clone one base away is much larger. Libraries were prepared through RT-PCR. Sequenced using an Illumina HiSeq 2500. TCRdb reran the public reads through fastp at Q25 and MiXCR, keeping productive beta chains. Here each entry gathers all rows of one CDR3 protein and keeps the most common genes and DNA. The table for this sample lists 400,000 to 650,000 distinct CDR3 sequences; approximately 7.3% of them were counted only once. The top ten clonotypes cover 13% of the sample. This entry comes from a study of response to subunit inactivated influenza vaccine (dated by TCRdb to the late 2010s). Context from the whole study: Deep quantitative T cell receptor repertoire profiling was used in the study to track responses to a trivalent subunit inactivated influenza vaccine.

The study at large found these results: It was suggested by the authors that each seasonal influenza vaccination may recruit only a limited number of new T cells.

The clonotype was recovered from a man aged 50-75 years who received an inactivated influenza vaccine. Donor details come from another sample of the same person, matched by shared clones. This specimen was PBMCs from blood, taken around 25 months after vaccination.

At the DNA level, the sequence is TGTGCCAGCAGTTTAGCTCTCAAAAAGGTTCCGCAGTATTTT. It translates to CASSLALKKVPQYF. The chain is made from TRBV27 and TRBJ2-3; the D gene identity is not certain. The CDR3 covers 14 residues, taking in both the cysteine and the phenylalanine. Only CDR3 DNA remains: 42 bases, in frame from the first base. V lost 2 bases and J lost 10 bases; the stretch between them is 16 bases long. Taken from the germline V gene (reference sequence), the CDR1 and CDR2 loops are MNHEY and SMNVEV.